The T cell receptor (beta chain) described here comes from a study of T cell responses to AZD1222 COVID-19 vaccine. Between the trimmed V and J ends, which lost 0 bases and 5 bases, there was a span of 26 bases. This CDR3 contains 20 residues. Germline V lookup: CDR1 LGHNA, CDR2 YNFKEQ. Study-wide points: Recipients of two AZD1222 doses showed rising Spike-specific TCR breadth and depth.

Details on this clone: The target antigen is unknown.

The method was immunoSEQ multiplex PCR; TCRdb's version includes in-frame clones alone and lacks a portion of them. The data show 100,000 to 150,000 clones, with over 75% seen just once and around 9.3% held by the top ten. The chain is built from TRBV4-2 and TRBJ2-1, with D perhaps TRBD1 (6 bases). The receptor was derived from an adult in good health. The sample consisted of peripheral blood, taken on day 0 of AZD1222 vaccination. CDR3 region: CASSQDYRQGKIKSNNEQFF. Written as DNA, the CDR3 is TGTGCCAGCAGCCAAGATTACCGTCAGGGGAAGATTAAGAGCAACAATGAGCAGTTCTTC.